This T cell receptor beta chain derives from a study of cytomegalovirus exposure and HLA in healthy donors. Findings and limits, study-wide: Later analysis showed most CMV-associated TCR beta chains appearing HLA-restricted. In an earlier analysis, in roughly 600 donors, most V segments appeared productive either ~87% or ~30% of the time. For most subjects, TCR beta sequences were reported to predict HLA-A and HLA-B alleles with accuracy.

In regard to this clone: As yet, its antigen is unknown.

Use of 60 Vbeta and 13 Jbeta primers characterized the PCR. Sequencing used immunoSEQ multiplex PCR; TCRdb keeps in-frame clones, though not all of them. There are about 170,000 clones in the sample; more than 80% occur only once, and approximately 0.8% lies in the top ten. Trimming removed 5 bases at V and 6 bases at J, with 13 bases between. This CDR3 is 13 amino acids long. Looked up from germline, CDR1 is SGHTA and CDR2 is FQGNSA. The clonotype comes from a woman aged 18-29 years in good health and CMV-seronegative. The chain joins TRBV7-2 to TRBJ1-2; no firm D call. Sequenced sample: PBMCs. The CDR3 protein is CASSIDPRDGYTF. CDR3 coding DNA: TGTGCCAGCAGCATCGATCCGCGGGATGGCTACACCTTC.